These T cell receptor beta chains were read from a single sample in a study of blood T cells in healthy people across ages. TCRdb itself ran the 5' RACE reads through MiXCR, one entry per CDR3 protein. The sample has nearly 800,000 distinct CDR3 sequences, 20% to 25% seen once. These data also featured in a second study, about T cells of mothers and their children.

The sample taken for sequencing was blood. Source of these receptors: a boy aged 5-17 years in good health. The CDR3 runs from the conserved cysteine through the conserved F or W. A D gene is named only where the DNA matches it firmly. Not every row has a clone size; where given, it reads once, few, many or a size class.

D	J	size	V	CDR3	DNA
.	TRBJ1-1	.	TRBV9	CASSVIGDGYTEAFF	TGTGCCAGCAGCGTAATAGGGGACGGTTACACTGAAGCTTTCTTT
.	TRBJ2-1	few	TRBV6-2/TRBV6-3	CASSITGLNEQFF	TGTGCCAGCAGTATCACAGGGCTCAATGAGCAGTTCTTC
TRBD1	TRBJ1-4	few	TRBV9	CASSEQRGGGNEKLFF	TGTGCCAGCAGCGAGCAGAGAGGGGGCGGTAATGAAAAACTGTTTTTT
TRBD2	TRBJ2-1	once	TRBV15	CATSRPLWRERGEQFF	TGTGCCACCAGCAGGCCCCTCTGGCGGGAGAGGGGTGAGCAGTTCTTC
.	TRBJ2-4	few	TRBV28	CASRGQNIQYF	TGTGCCAGCAGAGGCCAGAACATTCAGTACTTC
.	TRBJ2-7	few	TRBV4-2	CASSLLVAGIHEQYF	TGTGCCAGCAGCCTACTAGTTGCAGGTATCCACGAGCAGTACTTC
.	TRBJ2-7	.	TRBV6-6	CASRTGNGYEQYF	TGTGCCAGCAGGACGGGGAATGGCTACGAGCAGTACTTC
.	TRBJ2-7	many	TRBV12-3/TRBV12-4	CASSPGAQIHEQYF	TGTGCCAGCAGTCCAGGGGCCCAGATCCACGAGCAGTACTTC
TRBD2	TRBJ2-5	.	TRBV5-1	CASSFGLAGVPQETQYF	TGCGCCAGCAGCTTTGGCCTAGCGGGAGTCCCCCAAGAGACCCAGTACTTC
TRBD2	TRBJ2-3	.	TRBV7-6	CASSLTASGSMDTQYF	TGTGCCAGCAGCTTAACGGCTAGCGGGAGTATGGATACGCAGTATTTT
.	TRBJ2-1	many	TRBV4-1	CASSPTKSQGVKHNEQFF	TGCGCCAGCAGCCCCACGAAATCGCAGGGTGTAAAGCACAATGAGCAGTTCTTC
.	TRBJ1-5	few	TRBV6-2/TRBV6-3	CASSYGGFQPQHF	TGTGCCAGCAGTTACGGGGGTTTCCAGCCCCAGCATTTT
.	TRBJ1-2	.	TRBV20-1	CSARDPGQGDYGYTF	TGCAGTGCTAGAGATCCCGGCCAGGGTGACTATGGCTACACCTTC
TRBD2	TRBJ2-1	once	TRBV7-9	CASKPGTSYDNEQFF	TGTGCCAGCAAACCCGGGACTAGTTATGACAATGAGCAGTTCTTC
.	TRBJ2-6	few	TRBV7-3	CASSHQAGLPGANVLTF	TGTGCCAGCAGCCATCAAGCAGGGCTCCCTGGGGCCAACGTCCTGACTTTC
.	TRBJ2-4	.	TRBV28	CASSLRQGGNIQYF	TGTGCCAGCAGTTTAAGGCAGGGCGGAAACATTCAGTACTTC
.	TRBJ1-1	.	TRBV6-2/TRBV6-3	CASSFGGLFTEAFF	TGTGCCAGCAGTTTCGGGGGCCTTTTTACTGAAGCTTTCTTT
TRBD2	TRBJ2-5	many	TRBV7-2	CASSLGTSGVETQYF	TGTGCCAGCAGCTTAGGGACTAGCGGGGTAGAGACCCAGTACTTC
.	TRBJ1-2	many	TRBV6-5	CASSYSSNYGYTF	TGTGCCAGCAGTTACTCTAGTAACTATGGCTACACCTTC
.	TRBJ2-7	.	TRBV2	CASRRTGNSYEQYF	TGTGCCAGCAGACGGACGGGTAACTCCTACGAGCAGTACTTC
.	TRBJ2-7	.	TRBV7-3	CASSFPGMKQYF	TGTGCCAGCAGCTTTCCCGGGATGAAGCAATACTTC
TRBD1	TRBJ1-4	few	TRBV20-1	CSARLSGTGENEKLFF	TGCAGTGCACGGCTCTCCGGGACAGGGGAAAATGAAAAACTGTTTTTT
TRBD1	TRBJ1-2	.	TRBV29-1	CSVFRDRGDYGYTF	TGCAGCGTGTTCCGGGACAGGGGAGACTATGGCTACACCTTC
TRBD1	TRBJ2-7	.	TRBV29-1	CSGLKDRDGEQYF	TGCAGCGGGTTGAAGGACAGGGACGGAGAGCAGTACTTC
.	TRBJ2-7	.	TRBV5-1	CASSLELGREQYF	TGCGCCAGTAGCTTGGAACTAGGCCGCGAGCAGTACTTC
.	TRBJ2-5	few	TRBV9	CASSAGGDRRTQYF	TGTGCCAGCAGCGCAGGGGGGGACCGACGGACCCAGTACTTC
.	TRBJ2-6	.	TRBV19	CASSISGEIRSGANVLTF	TGTGCCAGTAGTATATCAGGGGAAATCCGCTCTGGGGCCAACGTCCTGACTTTC
TRBD2	TRBJ2-7	few	TRBV28	CASSLWAGGTDEQYF	TGTGCCAGCAGTTTATGGGCGGGGGGGACGGACGAGCAGTACTTC
TRBD2	TRBJ2-5	.	TRBV28	CASSPDRTSTQETQYF	TGTGCCAGCAGTCCCGATAGGACTAGTACTCAAGAGACCCAGTACTTC
TRBD1	TRBJ2-3	.	TRBV18	CASSTGGVWTDTQYF	TGTGCCAGCTCAACAGGGGGTGTCTGGACAGATACGCAGTATTTT
TRBD2	TRBJ2-5	few	TRBV29-1	CSFRGGQETQYF	TGCAGCTTCCGGGGGGGGCAAGAGACCCAGTACTTC
TRBD1	TRBJ1-3	.	TRBV5-1	CASSLGTGGPGNTIYF	TGCGCCAGCAGCTTGGGAACAGGGGGCCCCGGAAACACCATATATTTT
.	TRBJ2-5	.	TRBV6-5	CASRRHHQETQYF	TGTGCCAGCAGACGACACCACCAAGAGACCCAGTACTTC
.	TRBJ2-1	once	TRBV12-3/TRBV12-4	CASSPRQGRFYNEQFF	TGTGCCAGCAGTCCTAGGCAGGGGAGATTCTACAATGAGCAGTTCTTC
.	TRBJ2-2	few	TRBV20-1	CSARAREDTGELFF	TGCAGTGCTAGAGCCAGAGAGGACACCGGGGAGCTGTTTTTT